These 15 T cell receptor beta chains originate from one sample sequenced in a study of cytomegalovirus exposure and HLA in healthy donors. The PCR was carried out with 60 Vbeta primers and 13 Jbeta primers. Clones were sequenced by immunoSEQ multiplex PCR, and TCRdb holds only the in-frame ones, with some missing. The repertoire has under 200,000 clones, more than 60% of them found once; the top ten carry less than 5.5%. The sample taken for sequencing was PBMCs. The source is a male donor in good health and CMV-seronegative.

V and J are TRBV4-2 and TRBJ2-7, with 12 bases lining up with TRBD2. The CDR3 runs 19 residues. Germline assignment: CDR1 LGHNA and CDR2 YNFKEQ. The J segment lost 0 bases and the V segment lost 5 bases, leaving 14 bases of the junction unmatched. CDR3 sequence reads: CASSAVEGLAGTLSYEQYF. CDR3 nucleotides: TGTGCCAGCAGCGCCGTAGAGGGACTAGCGGGCACCCTCTCCTACGAGCAGTACTTC.

The genes are TRBV10-3 and TRBJ2-5; weak D call: TRBD1 (6 bases). CDR3 length: 13 amino acids. Germline loops: CDR1 ENHRY, CDR2 SYGVKD. The V end was cut by 7 bases, the J end by 9 bases, with 18 bases between. The CDR3: CAIKPGAEQAQYF. The CDR3 region has the DNA TGTGCCATCAAGCCAGGGGCCGAGCAGGCCCAGTACTTC.

This clone was picked up one time. J is TRBJ1-6 and V is TRBV11-2; D remains unclear. CDR3 length: 16 residues. Germline CDR1 and CDR2: SGHAT and FQNNGV. Trimming removed 2 bases from V and 8 bases from J, with 16 bases in between. CDR3 in amino acids: CASSLLFSGTHSPLHF. The CDR3 nucleotides are TGTGCCAGCAGCTTATTGTTCTCGGGAACCCATTCACCCCTCCACTTT.

The CDR3 DNA sequence: TGTGCCAGCAGCTTGGGGCTTGGACTAGCGGGGGGGCCTCAAGAGACCCAGTACTTC. It is translated as CASSLGLGLAGGPQETQYF. The V gene is TRBV5-6, the J gene TRBJ2-5; TRBD2 aligns across 15 bases. The V gene's germline CDR1 is SGHDT and CDR2 YYEEEE. J gave up 2 bases and V 0 bases, and 8 bases lay outside the gene matches. This CDR3 comprises 19 residues.

The chain couples TRBV6-6 to TRBJ2-3; TRBD2 agrees at 7 bases. The germline CDR1 and CDR2 sequences are MNHNY and SVGAGI (reference sequence). The CDR3 is 16 residues long. Losses at the gene ends were 0 bases for V and 4 bases for J; bases not matched to a gene: 7. CDR3 in amino acids: CASSYSGEGASDTQYF. CDR3 nucleotide sequence: TGTGCCAGCAGTTACTCGGGGGAGGGAGCCTCAGATACGCAGTATTTT.

In this sample, this clone turned up once. The chain has TRBV18 and TRBJ2-7; 9 positions match TRBD1. Germline trimming cut 6 bases from V and 4 bases from J; bases unmatched to any gene: 7. CDR3 size: 14 residues. Per germline, CDR1 KGHSH and CDR2 LQKENI. The chain's CDR3 is CASSPGQGLYEQYF. For the CDR3, the DNA is TGTGCCAGCTCTCCGGGACAGGGTTTGTACGAGCAGTACTTC.

The chain employs TRBV2 and TRBJ1-5; D is perhaps TRBD1 (6 bases). Germline V gene data show CDR1 as SNHLY and CDR2 as FYNNEI. Trimming took 3 bases from V and 2 from J, leaving 8 bases between them. This CDR3 has 14 residues. The CDR3 region has the DNA TGTGCCAGCAGTGACAGGGGAGGCAATCAGCCCCAGCATTTT. Amino acids: CASSDRGGNQPQHF. Filled out from reference TRBV2 and TRBJ1-5, the complete variable domain reads EPEVTQTPSHQVTQMGQEVILRCVPISNHLYFYWYRQILGQKVEFLVSFYNNEISEKSEIFDDQFSVERPDGSNFTLKIRSTKLEDSAMYFCASSDRGGNQPQHFGDGTRLSIL.

The chain carries TRBV27 and TRBJ2-7; 11 bases are shared with TRBD2. V lost 3 bases to trimming and J lost 7 bases; unmatched junction nucleotides: 8. CDR3 size: 15 residues. Germline loops: CDR1 MNHEY, CDR2 SMNVEV (reference sequence). CDR3 sequence reads: CASSFHGTSGLEQYF. In DNA, the CDR3 is TGTGCCAGCAGTTTTCATGGGACTAGCGGTCTGGAGCAGTACTTC.

This clone was detected once. The chain recombines TRBV19 with TRBJ2-7, with a weak D call TRBD1 (6 bases). The CDR3 contains 15 residues. Trimming took off 0 bases at V and 3 bases at J, with 12 bases between the two ends. Germline CDR1 reads LNHDA; CDR2 reads SQIVND (reference sequence). The CDR3 loop reads CASSIDTGILYEQYF. The DNA of the CDR3 is TGTGCCAGTAGTATAGATACAGGGATCCTCTACGAGCAGTACTTC.

The sample holds many counts of this clone. This chain connects TRBV28 to TRBJ1-2; a weak D match, TRBD1 (5 bases). CDR3 length: 13 amino acids. Germline V lookup: CDR1 MDHEN, CDR2 SYDVKM. The germline V and J ends were trimmed by 6 bases and 6 bases, with 14 bases remaining between them. The chain's CDR3 is CASRVQENNGYTF. CDR3 DNA sequence: TGTGCCAGCAGAGTACAGGAGAATAATGGCTACACCTTC.

The CDR3 loop reads CASSSTGNTGELFF. CDR3 nucleotides: TGTGCCAGCAGTAGCACAGGGAACACCGGGGAGCTGTTTTTT. The V and J genes are TRBV25-1 and TRBJ2-2, with D maybe TRBD1 (5 bases). The CDR3 runs to 14 residues. From germline, CDR1 is MGHDK and CDR2 SYGVNS. V was clipped by 5 bases and J by 1 base, with 8 bases between them.

The chain carries TRBV27 and TRBJ2-5; possible D gene TRBD1, 6 bases. V was trimmed by 6 bases and J by 2 bases, leaving 13 bases between them. CDR3 length: 14 amino acids. Germline V lookup: CDR1 MNHEY, CDR2 SMNVEV (reference sequence). CDR3 in amino acids: CASSARTAQETQYF. In nucleotides, the CDR3 is TGTGCCAGCAGCGCCCGGACAGCTCAAGAGACCCAGTACTTC.

This sequence joins TRBV5-6 and TRBJ1-6, with D perhaps matching TRBD1 (5 bases). Germline V gene lookup returns CDR1 SGHDT and CDR2 YYEEEE. The CDR3 totals 15 residues. The V end was cut by 4 bases, the J end by 7 bases, with 15 bases between. DNA for the CDR3: TGTGCCAGCAGCAGTCAGGGATTGGGGAATTCACCCCTCCACTTT. This sequence encodes CASSSQGLGNSPLHF.

The chain has TRBV28 and TRBJ1-1; D possibly corresponds to TRBD1 (6 bases). The CDR3 totals 16 residues. Germline V lookup: CDR1 MDHEN, CDR2 SYDVKM. V shed 7 bases and J shed 5 bases, with 23 bases lying between them. In DNA form, the CDR3 reads TGTGCCAGCAACCCTTCAAGTATTACAGGGACGACTGAAGCTTTCTTT. This encodes CASNPSSITGTTEAFF.

The rearrangement links TRBV4-3 to TRBJ2-1; D is ambiguous. V was shortened by 0 bases and J by 0 bases, with 9 bases between the two germline ends. The CDR3 loop spans 16 amino acids. The germline CDR1 and CDR2 sequences are LGHNA and YSLEER. The CDR3, as DNA: TGCGCCAGCAGCCAAGATTATTCGGGCTCCTACAATGAGCAGTTCTTC. As protein: CASSQDYSGSYNEQFF.